This entry describes one T cell receptor beta chain. Its antigen is undetermined. This specimen belongs to a study of OX40 agonist ivuxolimab in advanced cancers. Study as a whole: A diagnosis of hepatocellular carcinoma, melanoma, renal cell or head and neck cancer was present in dose-escalation patients. Checkpoint inhibitors had been given previously to roughly 36% of patients. Study outcomes and limitations: Expanded clones tended on average to be more numerous among CD8+ T cells than CD4+.

The V segment lost 1 base and the J segment 4 bases; nucleotides outside the gene matches: 9. Looked up from germline, CDR1 is SGHVS and CDR2 is FNYEAQ. This CDR3 has 16 amino acids. Autoimmune disease history or systemic immunosuppression excluded patients. Data came from immunoSEQ multiplex PCR; TCRdb stores just in-frame clones and leaves some out. Among some 42,000 clones listed, roughly four fifths were seen once. The genes are TRBV7-6 and TRBJ1-2; 7 bases agree with TRBD1. The sequence was collected from an adult with an advanced solid tumor such as melanoma, head and neck, liver or kidney cancer. The sample in question was CD4+ or CD8+ T cells sorted from blood, obtained in a trial of the OX40 agonist ivuxolimab. This CDR3 reads CASSLEQGSSFYGYTF. In nucleotides, the CDR3 is TGTGCCAGCAGCTTAGAACAGGGGAGCTCCTTCTATGGCTACACCTTC.